This is a list of T cell receptor beta chains from one sample in a study of vaccination effects on CD4 cells after COVID-19. Assay: immunoSEQ multiplex PCR; the TCRdb copy retains only in-frame clones and omits some. The sample yields 50,000 to 65,000 clones, around 85% seen once. No antigen has been assigned to these receptors. Sequencing was performed on CD4+ T cells from PBMCs cultured with HCoV-229E spike peptides, taken before COVID-19 vaccination. The source is a human donor who received a COVID-19 vaccine. CDR3s include the opening cysteine and the closing phenylalanine or tryptophan. Each record gives: J gene, D gene, clone size, V gene, CDR3 DNA, CDR3 protein. A D gene is named only where the DNA matches it firmly. A row's size may be missing; if present it is once, few, many or a size class.

J: TRBJ2-5
D: TRBD1
size: NA
V: TRBV24-1
DNA: TGTGCCACCAGTGATCGGACAGGGGTAGAGACCCAGTACTTC
CDR3: CATSDRTGVETQYF

J: TRBJ1-2
D: TRBD1
size: NA
V: TRBV5-5
DNA: TGTGCCAGCAGCGGGACAGCTAACTATGGCTACACCTTC
CDR3: CASSGTANYGYTF

J: TRBJ1-4
D: NA
size: once
V: TRBV18
DNA: TGTGCCAGCTCACCGAACAGGTTATCTGCAACTAATGAAAAACTGTTTTTT
CDR3: CASSPNRLSATNEKLFF

J: TRBJ1-2
D: NA
size: NA
V: TRBV7-2
DNA: TGTGCCAGCAGCTTAGGCGAGAATAACTATGGCTACACCTTC
CDR3: CASSLGENNYGYTF

J: TRBJ1-3
D: TRBD1
size: NA
V: TRBV5-4
DNA: TGTGCCAGCAGCTCGGGACAGTTCAACACCATATATTTT
CDR3: CASSSGQFNTIYF

J: TRBJ2-2
D: NA
size: few
V: TRBV2
DNA: TGTGCCAGCAGCACCGTTCGCAACACCGGGGAGCTGTTTTTT
CDR3: CASSTVRNTGELFF

J: TRBJ2-3
D: NA
size: NA
V: TRBV7-6
DNA: TGTGCCAGCAGCCGGTTTCAGGCAGATACGCAGTATTTT
CDR3: CASSRFQADTQYF

J: TRBJ1-1
D: NA
size: NA
V: TRBV6-2/TRBV6-3
DNA: TGTGCCAGCAGCATACTCGGCGTTTCGAACACTGAAGCTTTCTTT
CDR3: CASSILGVSNTEAFF

J: TRBJ2-5
D: NA
size: medium-sized
V: TRBV2
DNA: TGTGCCAGCAAGGAGGGGAGACAAGAGACCCAGTACTTC
CDR3: CASKEGRQETQYF

J: TRBJ1-1
D: NA
size: NA
V: TRBV7-2
DNA: TGTGCCAGCAGCTCATGGACAGAGACTGAAGCTTTCTTT
CDR3: CASSSWTETEAFF

J: TRBJ1-5
D: TRBD1
size: NA
V: TRBV18
DNA: TGTGCCAGCTCAGCCGACAGGGCCGGCAATCAGCCCCAGCATTTT
CDR3: CASSADRAGNQPQHF

J: TRBJ2-3
D: NA
size: NA
V: TRBV7-9
DNA: TGTGCCAGCAGCTTTATTACGGCCGGCACAGATACGCAGTATTTT
CDR3: CASSFITAGTDTQYF

J: TRBJ1-1
D: TRBD1
size: NA
V: TRBV6-5
DNA: TGTGCCAGCAGCCCCGGGACAGGGAACACTGAAGCTTTCTTT
CDR3: CASSPGTGNTEAFF

J: TRBJ2-1
D: TRBD1
size: NA
V: TRBV5-4
DNA: TGTGCCAGCAGCGTGGACAGGGATGATGAGCAGTTCTTC
CDR3: CASSVDRDDEQFF

J: TRBJ1-1
D: NA
size: NA
V: TRBV18
DNA: NA
CDR3: CASSPLWEMGGRNTEAFF

J: TRBJ1-4
D: NA
size: NA
V: TRBV30
DNA: TGTGCCGGGGGGTCGTTCGCAACTAATGAAAAACTGTTTTTT
CDR3: CAGGSFATNEKLFF

J: TRBJ2-4
D: TRBD2
size: NA
V: TRBV5-1
DNA: TGCGCCAGCAGCTCGGCGGGGGAGGTAAACATTCAGTACTTC
CDR3: CASSSAGEVNIQYF